This section outlines one T cell receptor beta chain sequence together with its context. The antigen remains undetermined. Trimming took 5 bases from V and 5 from J, leaving 10 bases between them. CDR3 length: 14 residues. Per the germline V gene, CDR1 is SGHNT and CDR2 is YENEEA. The data belong to a study of T cell responses to AZD1222 COVID-19 vaccine. Study results and limitations: Spike-specific TCR breadth rose after two AZD1222 doses, and depth rose as well. Clonal diversity was possibly underestimated, and white British individuals and females predominated among donors.

Measured with immunoSEQ multiplex PCR; TCRdb has only the in-frame clones, and not every one. The sample contains 120,000 to 150,000 clones, around 89% of which appear only once. The chain couples TRBV11-3 to TRBJ1-6, with D possibly matching TRBD1 (5 bases). The specimen was peripheral blood, collected on day 0 of AZD1222 vaccination. This TCR was sampled from an adult in good health. CDR3 in amino acids: CASSAQGNNSPLHF. The CDR3, as DNA: TGTGCCAGCAGCGCGCAGGGTAATAATTCACCCCTCCACTTT.